The T cell receptor (beta chain) under discussion was sequenced for a study of blood T cells in healthy people across ages. CDR1 is KGHDR and CDR2 is SFDVKD in the germline V gene. V dropped 6 bases and J dropped 0 bases, with 12 bases sitting between them. The CDR3 extends over 15 amino acids. With a J-beta primer mix and a sample-barcoded 5' primer, a second PCR ran about 7 to 12 cycles. All cDNA molecules were each tagged by a template-switch adaptor with 12 random nucleotides. TCRdb redid the calling of the 5' RACE reads with MiXCR, one entry per CDR3 protein. The table records 730,000 or so distinct CDR3 sequences, around 41% of them present only once.

Sequenced material: blood. The receptor was isolated from a man older than 75 in good health. The chain has TRBV24-1 and TRBJ2-3, with D tentatively TRBD2 (6 bases). In DNA, the CDR3 is TGTGCCACCAGTCCCTCCGGGACTAGCACAGATACGCAGTATTTT. Amino acids: CATSPSGTSTDTQYF.